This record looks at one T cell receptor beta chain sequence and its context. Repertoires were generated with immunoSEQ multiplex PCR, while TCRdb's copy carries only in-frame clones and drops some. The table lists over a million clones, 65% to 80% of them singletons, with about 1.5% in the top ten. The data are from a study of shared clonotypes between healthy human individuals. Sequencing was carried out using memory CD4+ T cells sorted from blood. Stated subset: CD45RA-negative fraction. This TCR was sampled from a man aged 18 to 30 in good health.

In nucleotides, the CDR3 is TGTGCCAGTAGTAACGCAGGGGGCCCGAACGAGCAGTACTTC. This translates into CASSNAGGPNEQYF. V usage is TRBV19 and J usage is TRBJ2-7; TRBD1 aligns across 8 bases. Germline V gives CDR1 LNHDA, CDR2 SQIVND (reference sequence). V shed 4 bases and J 5 bases; nucleotides not matched to a gene: 7. This CDR3 has 14 residues.